A single sample gave rise to the 25 T cell receptor beta chains below, sequenced in a study of response to subunit inactivated influenza vaccine. TCRdb processed the RT-PCR reads anew with MiXCR; each CDR3 protein has one entry. The table shows around 710,000 distinct CDR3 sequences, with approximately 15% occurring only once. The specimen was PBMCs from blood, collected 14 to 15 days before vaccination. All receptors come from a man aged 45-60 years who received an inactivated influenza vaccine.

This clonotype showed up many times. The V gene is TRBV15, the J gene TRBJ2-3, with 7 positions matching TRBD1. V trimming: 0 bases; J trimming: 4 bases; junction bases outside the gene matches: 16. In germline, CDR1 is LNHNV, CDR2 YYDKDF (reference sequence). This CDR3 is 19 amino acids long. The DNA of the CDR3 is TGTGCCACCAGCAGAGATACATTAGACAGGGAATCCAGCGCAGATACGCAGTATTTT. It encodes CATSRDTLDRESSADTQYF.

There are a few counts of this clonotype. The chain recombines TRBV10-3 with TRBJ1-4, with D uncertain. In germline, CDR1 is ENHRY, CDR2 SYGVKD. The CDR3 consists of 14 residues. The V gene lost 2 bases and the J gene lost 5 bases, with 9 bases spanning the gap. CDR3 sequence: CAISEGVPNEKLFF. Written as DNA, the CDR3 is TGTGCCATCAGTGAGGGGGTCCCAAATGAAAAACTGTTTTTT.

This clonotype has at least ten counts. CDR3 in amino acids: CASSGTSALWTAKNIQYF. The DNA of the CDR3 is TGTGCCAGCAGCGGGACTAGCGCGTTGTGGACAGCCAAAAACATTCAGTACTTC. V is TRBV11-2 and J is TRBJ2-4, with 10 bases matching TRBD2. Germline CDR1 and CDR2: SGHAT and FQNNGV. The trim removed 5 bases at V and 0 bases at J, leaving 10 bases unmatched. CDR3 size: 18 residues.

CDR3 amino acids: CASSPQMTGTTNEKLFF. CDR3 nucleotide sequence: TGTGCCAGCTCACCTCAAATGACGGGAACAACTAATGAAAAACTGTTTTTT. V and J are TRBV18 and TRBJ1-4; no reliable D call. The CDR3 extends over 17 amino acids. The ends were cut back, 3 bases at V and 0 bases at J, with 14 bases in the middle. Looked up from germline, CDR1 is KGHSH and CDR2 is LQKENI.

The rearrangement uses TRBV19 and TRBJ1-2; TRBD1 might be the D (6 bases). Germline lookup yields CDR1 LNHDA and CDR2 SQIVND (reference sequence). There are 12 residues in the CDR3. The germline V and J ends were trimmed by 10 bases and 9 bases, with 18 bases remaining between them. The CDR3 DNA sequence: TGTGCCATTTCCTCAGGAGGGGGGAGCTACACCTTC. This sequence encodes CAISSGGGSYTF.

This clonotype was detected many times. The chain couples TRBV3-1 to TRBJ2-1; 7 bases line up with TRBD2. Germline CDR1 reads LGHDT; CDR2 reads YNNKEL (reference sequence). The CDR3 runs 15 residues. J gave up 4 bases and V 2 bases, and 5 bases lay outside the gene matches. In nucleotides, the CDR3 is TGTGCCAGCAGCCAATTCCTAGCGGAGTACAATGAGCAGTTCTTC. Amino acid sequence: CASSQFLAEYNEQFF.

This chain joins TRBV9 and TRBJ2-3; 8 bases match TRBD2. CDR3 length equals 14 residues. Germline V CDR1 and CDR2: SGDLS, YYNGEE. The junction had 6 bases not matched to a gene; V was cut back by 3 bases and J by 6 bases. CDR3 sequence (DNA): TGTGCCAGCAGCGCGGGGGGGCTCGTGGATACGCAGTATTTT. Amino acids: CASSAGGLVDTQYF.

The V and J genes are TRBV7-2 and TRBJ2-7, with TRBD1 identical over 10 bases. The CDR3 has 16 amino acids. V lost 0 bases and J lost 2; bases outside the gene matches: 4. Germline values: CDR1 SGHTA, CDR2 FQGNSA. The CDR3: CASSLASGTGAYEQYF. The DNA of the CDR3 is TGTGCCAGCAGCTTAGCATCCGGGACAGGGGCCTACGAGCAGTACTTC.

The chain links TRBV10-3 to TRBJ2-2, with 12 bases identical to TRBD2. Trimming removed 3 bases from V and 6 bases from J; junction bases left unmatched: 5. The CDR3 length is 16 residues. CDR1 is ENHRY and CDR2 is SYGVKD in the germline V gene. This chain's CDR3 is CAISDLAGGPSGELFF. CDR3 sequence (DNA): TGTGCCATCAGTGACCTAGCGGGGGGGCCTTCCGGGGAGCTGTTTTTT.

This clonotype appeared a few times. This sequence joins TRBV10-3 and TRBJ2-2; 7 bases line up with TRBD1. Trimming removed 5 bases from V and 4 bases from J; junction bases left unmatched: 10. This CDR3 is 16 amino acids long. The germline V gene encodes CDR1 ENHRY and CDR2 SYGVKD. The CDR3: CAISPRQGRSTGELFF. Written as DNA, the CDR3 is TGTGCCATCAGTCCTAGACAGGGTCGGAGCACCGGGGAGCTGTTTTTT.

This clonotype was detected many times. The chain couples TRBV29-1 to TRBJ1-2, with 7 bases aligning to TRBD1. Germline values: CDR1 SQVTM, CDR2 ANQGSEA. There are 12 residues in the CDR3. V lost 5 bases and J lost 3; bases outside the gene matches: 3. CDR3 bases: TGCAGCGTTCGACAGGGTGACTATGGCTACACCTTC. Protein product: CSVRQGDYGYTF.

This chain joins TRBV19 and TRBJ1-2; D remains ambiguous. This CDR3 is built from 17 residues. Looked up from germline, CDR1 is LNHDA and CDR2 is SQIVND (reference sequence). V dropped 3 bases and J dropped 2 bases, with 19 bases sitting between them. In DNA form, the CDR3 reads TGTGCCAGTAGTATGGTCATAAGGAACGTAGGAAACTATGGCTACACCTTC. This sequence encodes CASSMVIRNVGNYGYTF.

This clonotype came up a few times. The gene calls are TRBV28 and TRBJ2-7, with 10 positions matching TRBD2. Germline V gene lookup returns CDR1 MDHEN and CDR2 SYDVKM. The CDR3 runs to 14 residues. V lost 7 bases and J lost 3; bases outside the gene matches: 6. In DNA, the CDR3 is TGTGCCAGCAATGGGGCTAGCGGGGGCTACGAGCAGTACTTC. Translation: CASNGASGGYEQYF.

This rearrangement joins TRBV20-1 to TRBJ2-5; no clear D gene. V dropped 3 bases and J dropped 4 bases, with 9 bases sitting between them. Germline lookup yields CDR1 DFQATT and CDR2 SNEGSKA (reference sequence). The CDR3 runs to 12 residues. CDR3: CSASIVRETQYF. The CDR3 DNA follows: TGCAGTGCTAGTATAGTCCGAGAGACCCAGTACTTC.

This clonotype was counted ten times or more. The rearrangement links TRBV12-3 or TRBV12-4 to TRBJ1-5; D might be TRBD1 (5 bases). The CDR3 length is 13 residues. Deletions cut 4 bases from V and 9 bases from J, with 13 bases between. The CDR3 region is CASSSEGPPPQHF. CDR3 nucleotide sequence: TGTGCCAGCAGTTCGGAGGGGCCCCCGCCCCAGCATTTT.

This clonotype was counted a few times. The chain uses TRBV19 and TRBJ1-5, with 8 bases aligning to TRBD1. Germline V gives CDR1 LNHDA, CDR2 SQIVND (reference sequence). The CDR3 is 15 residues long. Unmatched junction bases numbered 7, after V lost 7 bases and J lost 2 bases. The CDR3 protein is CASTPDRGGNQPQHF. In nucleotides, the CDR3 is TGTGCCAGTACCCCCGACAGGGGCGGCAATCAGCCCCAGCATTTT.

This clonotype was detected many times. The genes are TRBV18 and TRBJ1-1; D may be TRBD1 (6 bases). The germline gives CDR1 KGHSH, CDR2 LQKENI. The CDR3 has 16 residues. Deletions cut 1 base from V and 0 bases from J, with 12 bases between. This chain's CDR3 is CASSPRQAPLNTEAFF. In nucleotides, the CDR3 is TGTGCCAGCTCACCACGACAGGCGCCCTTGAACACTGAAGCTTTCTTT.

This clonotype appeared a few times. The genes are TRBV5-1 and TRBJ2-1; possibly TRBD1 or TRBD2 for D (5 bases each). This CDR3 comprises 14 residues. CDR1 is SGHRS, CDR2 YFSETQ, per germline. The germline V and J ends were trimmed by 1 base and 7 bases, with 12 bases remaining between them. Written as DNA, the CDR3 is TGCGCCAGCAGCTTGACAAGAGGGGAGAATGAGCAGTTCTTC. Translating it yields CASSLTRGENEQFF.

The chain carries TRBV29-1 and TRBJ2-7; possibly TRBD2 for D (7 bases). V lost 3 bases to trimming and J lost 3 bases, with 12 bases between them. From germline, CDR1 is SQVTM and CDR2 ANQGSEA. The CDR3 covers 13 residues. The CDR3 DNA sequence: TGCAGCGTTGAGGGGGGGCAATTCTACGAGCAGTACTTC. This codes for CSVEGGQFYEQYF.

The chain employs TRBV20-1 and TRBJ2-1; D ambiguous. V lost 6 bases and J 10 bases, leaving 16 bases between the germline ends. The CDR3 spans 12 residues. CDR1 is DFQATT, CDR2 SNEGSKA, per germline (reference sequence). CDR3 in amino acids: CSATGRAWEQFF. In nucleotides, the CDR3 is TGCAGTGCCACTGGACGAGCATGGGAGCAGTTCTTC.

This clonotype was picked up a small number of times. The rearrangement links TRBV4-3 to TRBJ2-5; D tentatively fits TRBD1 or TRBD2 (5 bases each). Germline V gives CDR1 LGHNA, CDR2 YSLEER. V was cut by 4 bases and J by 3 bases, with 15 bases left in between. The CDR3 consists of 15 residues. The CDR3 nucleotides read TGCGCCAGCAGCCCCGATTGGGGGATCGAAGAGACCCAGTACTTC. This gives the protein CASSPDWGIEETQYF.

This clonotype has at least ten counts. This chain connects TRBV10-3 to TRBJ2-1; 11 bases fit TRBD1. The germline gives CDR1 ENHRY, CDR2 SYGVKD. V dropped 9 bases and J dropped 4; count of bases not matched to a gene: 5. This CDR3 region has 14 residues. The CDR3 sequence is CAISGQGAYNEQFF. CDR3 in DNA: TGTGCCATATCTGGACAGGGGGCTTACAATGAGCAGTTCTTC.

The J gene is TRBJ2-2, the V gene TRBV24-1; 8 bases fit TRBD1. CDR3 length: 16 residues. With V trimmed by 3 bases and J by 4 bases, 6 bases remained unmatched. Per the germline V gene, CDR1 is KGHDR and CDR2 is SFDVKD. The CDR3 DNA is TGTGCCACCAGTGATCCCCCCGGACAGGGCACCGGGGAGCTGTTTTTT. It translates to CATSDPPGQGTGELFF.

In its sample, this clonotype was seen a few times. This sequence joins TRBV5-1 and TRBJ2-7, with D unresolved. CDR1 is SGHRS, CDR2 YFSETQ, per germline. Deletions cut 4 bases from V and 1 base from J, with 9 bases between. The CDR3 length is 13 residues. CDR3 DNA: TGCGCCAGCAGCGGGATGTGGTCCTACGAGCAGTACTTC. Translated, it gives CASSGMWSYEQYF.

The chain joins TRBV3-1 to TRBJ1-1; unclear D gene. This CDR3 spans 13 amino acids. From germline, CDR1 is LGHDT and CDR2 YNNKEL (reference sequence). The V and J ends lost 1 base and 1 base respectively, with 4 bases between them. CDR3 residues: CASSQAGNTEAFF. The CDR3 nucleotides are TGTGCCAGCAGCCAAGCAGGGAACACTGAAGCTTTCTTT.